In its sample, the clone carrying this T cell receptor (beta chain) was seen many times. Its target is not known. The entry originates in a study of T cells in Graves' hyperthyroidism and ophthalmopathy. Study-wide results and limits: Ophthalmopathy got predicted by the model a median approximately six months before its onset.

Looked up from germline, CDR1 is LGHNT and CDR2 is FRNRAP. V was shortened by 5 bases and J by 0 bases, with 8 bases between the two germline ends. This CDR3 contains 14 residues. TCR beta CDR3 regions were amplified from RNA transcripts. TCR CDR3 regions were first amplified by RT-PCR with HTBI primers. Using its own MiXCR run on the multiplex PCR reads, TCRdb lists one record per CDR3 protein. The sample includes about 560,000 distinct CDR3 sequences, around 15% of them seen just once. Material for sequencing was blood. The sequence was collected from a woman aged 40 to 49 with Graves' hyperthyroidism. The chain links TRBV12-5 to TRBJ1-5; D is undetermined. The CDR3 bases are TGTGCTAGTGGTAAGGAGTTTAGCAATCAGCCCCAGCATTTT. Protein product: CASGKEFSNQPQHF.